This T cell receptor (beta chain) came from a study of CD4+ T cells in melanoma. Study-wide points: A reported correlation linked neoantigen-specific CD4+ T cells to CD8+, macrophage and B cell function. In melanoma, neoantigen-specific CD4+ T cells reportedly differed in differentiation state.

Worth noting for this clone: Its cognate antigen is unknown.

Sequencing used immunoSEQ multiplex PCR; TCRdb keeps in-frame clones, though not all of them. There are about 140,000 clones in the sample; 85% to 95% occur only once, and more than 1.5% lies in the top ten. Germline V gene sequence: CDR1 SGHNT, CDR2 YYREEE (reference sequence). The CDR3 is 13 amino acids. V lost 1 base, J lost 8 bases, and 11 bases lay in between. The rearrangement links TRBV5-4 to TRBJ2-3; D gene uncertain. The sequence was collected from a human donor with melanoma. The CDR3 here is CASSLTSEVTQYF. The CDR3 DNA follows: TGTGCCAGCAGCTTGACGTCCGAGGTTACGCAGTATTTT.